The 5 T cell receptor beta chains presented below share a single source sample, sequenced in a study of post-analysis software for immune sequencing data. Study-wide results and limits: The study found TRBV5-6, TRBV5-1 and TRBV20-1 among 4 or 5 TRBV segments more frequent in patients than controls.

Their specific antigens are unknown. cDNA libraries for TCR beta contained unique molecular identifiers. Via MiXCR, TCRdb re-called the PCR reads, giving one row per CDR3 protein. The data hold more than 450,000 distinct CDR3 sequences, with roughly 34% observed a single time. The sequencing sample was made of blood. These receptors all come from a girl between 2 and 17 years old with multiple sclerosis.

Concerning this clonotype: The junction departs from germline at one end; a sequencing error may be responsible. The chain uses TRBV24-1 and TRBJ2-1; D is possibly TRBD2 (6 bases). The length of the CDR3 is 16 residues. Germline V lookup: CDR1 KGHDR, CDR2 SFDVKD. CDR3 residues: CTTSEPAGRSYNEQFF. The CDR3 region has the DNA TGTACCACCAGTGAGCCCGCAGGGAGGTCCTACAATGAGCAGTTCTTC.

V gene TRBV9 combines with J gene TRBJ2-5; 7 bases fit TRBD1. Trimming at V came to 0 bases and at J to 3 bases, leaving 5 bases not matched to a gene. The germline V gene has CDR1 SGDLS and CDR2 YYNGEE. The CDR3 has 15 residues. The CDR3 is CASSVDEGAEETQYF. The CDR3 region has the DNA TGTGCCAGCAGCGTAGACGAGGGGGCCGAAGAGACCCAGTACTTC.

This clonotype turned up a few times. This chain joins TRBV25-1 and TRBJ2-7, with D tentatively TRBD1 (6 bases). V lost 6 bases, J lost 3 bases, and 15 bases lay in between. CDR3 size: 14 residues. Looked up from germline, CDR1 is MGHDK and CDR2 is SYGVNS. CDR3 protein: CASRAQGSNYEQYF. CDR3 sequence (DNA): TGTGCCAGCAGGGCGCAGGGGAGCAACTACGAGCAGTACTTC.

The J gene is TRBJ2-7, the V gene TRBV6-6; 12 bases match TRBD2. Germline V CDR1 and CDR2: MNHNY, SVGAGI (reference sequence). J lost 2 bases, V lost 2 bases, and 1 base had no gene match. The length of the CDR3 is 15 residues. As DNA, the CDR3 is TGTGCCAGCAGTTACCGGACTAGCGGGGCCTACGAGCAGTACTTC. This encodes CASSYRTSGAYEQYF.

The rearrangement joins TRBV7-8 to TRBJ2-7, with D maybe TRBD1 (5 bases). Germline CDR1 SGHVS, CDR2 FQNEAQ. The CDR3 consists of 11 residues. Trimming left V 9 bases short and J 0 bases short, with 6 bases between. CDR3 coding DNA: TGTGCCAGTGGACACTCCTACGAGCAGTACTTC. It specifies CASGHSYEQYF. Drawing the rest from reference TRBV7-8 and TRBJ2-7, the complete variable domain is GAGVSQSPRYKVAKRGQDVALRCDPISGHVSLFWYQQALGQGPEFLTYFQNEAQLDKSGLPSDRFFAERPEGSVSTLKIQRTQQEDSAVYLCASGHSYEQYFGPGTRLTVT.